This T cell receptor beta chain was recovered during a study of identical twins. The study's findings and limits: Reduced insertions were recorded for abundant cord blood beta clonotypes, with no such pattern in memory repertoires.

This clonotype was picked up a small number of times. What it binds is not known. MiXCR, applied by TCRdb to the 5' RACE reads, yields one record per CDR3 protein. The data contain hundreds of thousands of distinct CDR3 sequences, around an eighth of them seen just once; the ten biggest clones take up about 1.5%. J was trimmed by 8 bases and V by 2 bases; bases with no gene match: 8. The CDR3 contains 15 residues. Everyone who gave samples was a healthy Caucasian. A further study also used this sample, focusing on yellow fever vaccine responses in identical twins.

V and J are TRBV12-3 or TRBV12-4 and TRBJ2-2; 7 bases map to TRBD1. The receptor was isolated from a woman aged 18-29 years in good health. The sample consisted of PBMCs. This CDR3 is CASSLPGQSFGELFF. The CDR3 nucleotides are TGTGCCAGCAGTTTACCGGGACAGTCCTTTGGGGAGCTGTTTTTT.